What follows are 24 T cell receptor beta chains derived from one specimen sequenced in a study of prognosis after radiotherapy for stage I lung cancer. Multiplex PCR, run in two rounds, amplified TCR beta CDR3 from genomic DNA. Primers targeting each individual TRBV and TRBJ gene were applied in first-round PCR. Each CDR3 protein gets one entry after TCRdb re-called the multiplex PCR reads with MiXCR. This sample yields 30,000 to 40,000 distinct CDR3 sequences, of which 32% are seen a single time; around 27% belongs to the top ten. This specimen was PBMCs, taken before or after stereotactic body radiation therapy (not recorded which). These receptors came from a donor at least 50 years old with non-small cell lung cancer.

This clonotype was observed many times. CDR3: CASFTSAGNTEAFF. The CDR3 bases are TGTGCCAGCTTTACGTCGGCTGGGAACACTGAAGCTTTCTTT. The chain is built from TRBV28 and TRBJ1-1; D ambiguous. Germline CDR1 is MDHEN and CDR2 is SYDVKM. CDR3 length: 14 amino acids. Trimming shortened V by 8 bases and J by 1 base, and 14 bases separated the two germline ends.

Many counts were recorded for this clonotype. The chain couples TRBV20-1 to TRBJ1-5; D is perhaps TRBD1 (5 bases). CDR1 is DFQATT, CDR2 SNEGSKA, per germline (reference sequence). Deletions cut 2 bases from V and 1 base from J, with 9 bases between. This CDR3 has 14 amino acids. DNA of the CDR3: TGCAGTGCTAGACCCCCAGGGAGCAATCAGCCCCAGCATTTT. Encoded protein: CSARPPGSNQPQHF.

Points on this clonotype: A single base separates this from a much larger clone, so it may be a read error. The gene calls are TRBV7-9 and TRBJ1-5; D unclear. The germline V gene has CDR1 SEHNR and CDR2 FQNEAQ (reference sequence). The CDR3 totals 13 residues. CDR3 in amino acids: CASILDGDQPQHF. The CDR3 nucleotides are TGTGCCAGCATCTTAGACGGCGATCAGCCCCAGCATTTT.

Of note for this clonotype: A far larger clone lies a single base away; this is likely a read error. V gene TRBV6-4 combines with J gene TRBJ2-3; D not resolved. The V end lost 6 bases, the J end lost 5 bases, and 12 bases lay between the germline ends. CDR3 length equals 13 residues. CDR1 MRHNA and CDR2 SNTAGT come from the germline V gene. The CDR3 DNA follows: TGTGCCAGCAGCCCTGGAACCCAAGATACGCAGTATTTT. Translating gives CASSPGTQDTQYF.

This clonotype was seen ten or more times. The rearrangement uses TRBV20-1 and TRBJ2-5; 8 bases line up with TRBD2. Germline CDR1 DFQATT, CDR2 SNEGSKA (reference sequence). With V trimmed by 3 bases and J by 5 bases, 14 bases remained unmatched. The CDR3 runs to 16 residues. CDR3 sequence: CSARPTYAGGPETQYF. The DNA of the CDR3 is TGCAGTGCTAGGCCCACGTATGCGGGAGGACCGGAGACCCAGTACTTC.

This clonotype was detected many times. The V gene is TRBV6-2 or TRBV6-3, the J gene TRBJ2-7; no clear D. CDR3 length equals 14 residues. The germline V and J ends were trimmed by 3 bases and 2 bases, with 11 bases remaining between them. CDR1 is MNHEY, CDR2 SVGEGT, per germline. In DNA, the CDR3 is TGTGCCAGCAGTTATACAGCCTCTACCTACGAGCAGTACTTC. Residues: CASSYTASTYEQYF.

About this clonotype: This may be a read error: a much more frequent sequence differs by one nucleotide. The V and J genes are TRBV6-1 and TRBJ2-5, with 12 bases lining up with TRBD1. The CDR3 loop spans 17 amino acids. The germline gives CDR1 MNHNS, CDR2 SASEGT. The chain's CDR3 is CASNEIAGQGARETQYF. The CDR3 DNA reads TGTGCCAGCAATGAAATCGCGGGACAGGGGGCGAGAGAGACCCAGTACTTC.

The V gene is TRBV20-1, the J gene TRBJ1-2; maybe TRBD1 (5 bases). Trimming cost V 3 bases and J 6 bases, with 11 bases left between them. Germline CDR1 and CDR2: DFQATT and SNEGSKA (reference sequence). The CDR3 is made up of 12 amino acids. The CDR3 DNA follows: TGCAGTGCTAGGGGGAAGGGGCATGGCTACACCTTC. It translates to CSARGKGHGYTF.

The CDR3 nucleotides read TGCGCCAGCCGGAGTATGGCTAGCGGGAGCTACGAGCAGTACTTC. Amino acid sequence: CASRSMASGSYEQYF. The rearrangement uses TRBV5-1 and TRBJ2-7; 10 bases map to TRBD2. The germline CDR1 and CDR2 sequences are SGHRS and YFSETQ. The length of the CDR3 is 15 residues. V lost 7 bases to trimming and J lost 3 bases; unmatched junction nucleotides: 10.

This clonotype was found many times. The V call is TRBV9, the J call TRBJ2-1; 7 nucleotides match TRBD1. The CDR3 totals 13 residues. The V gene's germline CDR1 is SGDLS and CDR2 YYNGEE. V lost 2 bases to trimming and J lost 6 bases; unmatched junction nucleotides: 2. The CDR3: CASSVDRANEQFF. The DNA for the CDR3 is TGTGCCAGCAGCGTCGACAGGGCCAATGAGCAGTTCTTC.

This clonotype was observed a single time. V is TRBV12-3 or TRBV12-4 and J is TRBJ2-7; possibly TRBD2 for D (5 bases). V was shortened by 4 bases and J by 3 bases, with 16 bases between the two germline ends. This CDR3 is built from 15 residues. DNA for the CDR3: TGTGCCAGCAGTTACCTCGGGCCGGGGAGCTACGAGCAGTACTTC. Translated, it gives CASSYLGPGSYEQYF.

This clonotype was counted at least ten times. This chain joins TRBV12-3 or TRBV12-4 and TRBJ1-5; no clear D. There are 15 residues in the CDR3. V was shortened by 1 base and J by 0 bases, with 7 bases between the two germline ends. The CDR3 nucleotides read TGTGCCAGCAGTTTAGGGGGTAATAGCAATCAGCCCCAGCATTTT. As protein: CASSLGGNSNQPQHF.

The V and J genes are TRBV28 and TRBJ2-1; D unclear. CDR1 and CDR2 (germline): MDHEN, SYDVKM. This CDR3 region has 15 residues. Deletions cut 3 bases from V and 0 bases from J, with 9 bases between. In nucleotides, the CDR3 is TGTGCCAGCAGTTTTGATAGAGGCTCCTACAATGAGCAGTTCTTC. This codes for CASSFDRGSYNEQFF.

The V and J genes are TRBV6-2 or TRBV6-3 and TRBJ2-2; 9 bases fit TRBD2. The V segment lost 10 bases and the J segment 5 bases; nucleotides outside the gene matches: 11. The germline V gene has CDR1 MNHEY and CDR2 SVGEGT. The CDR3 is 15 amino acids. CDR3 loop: CAIRRVSGSTGELFF. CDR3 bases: TGTGCCATCCGAAGAGTTAGCGGGAGTACCGGGGAGCTGTTTTTT.

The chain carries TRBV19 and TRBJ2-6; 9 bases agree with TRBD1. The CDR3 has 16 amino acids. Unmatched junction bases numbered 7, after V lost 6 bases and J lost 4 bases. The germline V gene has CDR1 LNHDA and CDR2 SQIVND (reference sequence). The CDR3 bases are TGTGCCAGTAGGAAACAGGGGGCGGGCGGGGCCAACGTCCTGACTTTC. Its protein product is CASRKQGAGGANVLTF.

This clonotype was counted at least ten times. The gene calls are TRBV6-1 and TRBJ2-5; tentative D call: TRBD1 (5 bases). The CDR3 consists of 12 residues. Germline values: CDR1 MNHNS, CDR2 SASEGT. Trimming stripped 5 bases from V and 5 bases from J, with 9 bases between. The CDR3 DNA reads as TGTGCCAGCAGTACCTACAGGGAGACCCAGTACTTC. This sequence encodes CASSTYRETQYF.

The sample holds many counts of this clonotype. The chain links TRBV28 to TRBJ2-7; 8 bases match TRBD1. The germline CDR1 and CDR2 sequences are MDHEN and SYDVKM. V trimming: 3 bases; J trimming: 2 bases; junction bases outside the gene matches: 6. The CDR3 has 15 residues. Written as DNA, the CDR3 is TGTGCCAGCAGTTTCCAGGGGGCACCACCCTACGAGCAGTACTTC. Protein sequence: CASSFQGAPPYEQYF.

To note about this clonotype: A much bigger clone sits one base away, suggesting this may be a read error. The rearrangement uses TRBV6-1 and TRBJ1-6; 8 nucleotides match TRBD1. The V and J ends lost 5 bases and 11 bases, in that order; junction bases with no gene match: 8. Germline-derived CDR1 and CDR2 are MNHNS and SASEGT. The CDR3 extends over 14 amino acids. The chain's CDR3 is CASSPGQGNPPLHF. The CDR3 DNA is TGTGCCAGCAGTCCCGGACAGGGAAATCCACCCCTCCACTTT.

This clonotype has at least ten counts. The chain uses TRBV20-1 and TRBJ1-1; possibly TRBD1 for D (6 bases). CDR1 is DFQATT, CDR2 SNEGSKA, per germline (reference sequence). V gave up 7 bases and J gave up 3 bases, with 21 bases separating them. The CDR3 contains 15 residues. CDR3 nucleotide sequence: TGCAGTGTGCCAGGGGCTTTTCCCGGGGACACTGAAGCTTTCTTT. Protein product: CSVPGAFPGDTEAFF.

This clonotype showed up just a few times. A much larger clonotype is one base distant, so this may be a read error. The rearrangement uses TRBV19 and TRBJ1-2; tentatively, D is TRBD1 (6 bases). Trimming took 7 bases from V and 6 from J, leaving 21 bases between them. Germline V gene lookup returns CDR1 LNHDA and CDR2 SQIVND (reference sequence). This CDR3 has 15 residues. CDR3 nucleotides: TGTGCCAGTAAACTATCACGGACAGTTTCACATGGCTACACCTTC. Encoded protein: CASKLSRTVSHGYTF.

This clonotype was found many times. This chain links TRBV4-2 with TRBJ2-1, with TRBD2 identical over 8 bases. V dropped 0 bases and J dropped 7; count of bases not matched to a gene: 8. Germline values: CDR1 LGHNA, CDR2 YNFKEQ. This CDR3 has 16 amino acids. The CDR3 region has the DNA TGTGCCAGCAGCCAAGATCGGGGGGGGGGCCTAAATGAGCAGTTCTTC. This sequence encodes CASSQDRGGGLNEQFF.

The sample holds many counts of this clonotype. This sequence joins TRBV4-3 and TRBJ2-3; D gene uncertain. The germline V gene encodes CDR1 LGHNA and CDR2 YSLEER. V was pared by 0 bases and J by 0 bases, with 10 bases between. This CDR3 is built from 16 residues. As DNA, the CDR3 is TGCGCCAGCAGCCAAGATCTCCGGTCTAGCACAGATACGCAGTATTTT. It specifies CASSQDLRSSTDTQYF.

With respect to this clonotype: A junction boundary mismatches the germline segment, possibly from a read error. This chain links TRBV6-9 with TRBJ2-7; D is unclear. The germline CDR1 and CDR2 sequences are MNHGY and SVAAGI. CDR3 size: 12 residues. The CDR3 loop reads CASSSLFYEQYF. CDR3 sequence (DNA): TGTGCCAGCAGTTCCTTGTTCTACGAGCAATACTTC.

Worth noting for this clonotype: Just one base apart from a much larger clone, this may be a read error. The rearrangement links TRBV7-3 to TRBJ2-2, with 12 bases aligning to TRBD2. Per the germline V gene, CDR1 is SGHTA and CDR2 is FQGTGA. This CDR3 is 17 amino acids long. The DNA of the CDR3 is TGTTCCAGCAGCCAACAGACTAGCGGGGGAACGCCCGGGGAGCTGTTTTTT. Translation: CSSSQQTSGGTPGELFF.